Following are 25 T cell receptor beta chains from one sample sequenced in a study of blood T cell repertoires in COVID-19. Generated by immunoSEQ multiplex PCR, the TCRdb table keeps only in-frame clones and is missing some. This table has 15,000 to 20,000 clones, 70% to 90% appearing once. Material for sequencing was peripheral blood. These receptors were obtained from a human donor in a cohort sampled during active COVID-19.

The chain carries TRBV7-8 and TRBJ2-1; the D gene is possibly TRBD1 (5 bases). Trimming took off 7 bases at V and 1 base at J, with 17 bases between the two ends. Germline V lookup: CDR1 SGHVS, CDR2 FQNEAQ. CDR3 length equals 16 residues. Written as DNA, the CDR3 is TGTGCCAGCACCTCTGGTTTAGGGGCGTCCTACAATGAGCAGTTCTTC. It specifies CASTSGLGASYNEQFF.

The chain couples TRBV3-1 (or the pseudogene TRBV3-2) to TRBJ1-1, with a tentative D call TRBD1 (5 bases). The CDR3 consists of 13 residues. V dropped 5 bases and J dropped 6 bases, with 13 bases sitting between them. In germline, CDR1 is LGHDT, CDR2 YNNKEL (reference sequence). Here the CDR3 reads CASSSRVIAEAFF. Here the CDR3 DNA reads TGTGCCAGCAGCTCCAGGGTAATCGCTGAAGCTTTCTTT.

Here the CDR3 DNA reads TGTGCCAGCAGCGCAGACAGGGCCGGGGGTTCACCCCTCCACTTT. Its translation: CASSADRAGGSPLHF. The rearrangement uses TRBV7-9 and TRBJ1-6; 7 bases line up with TRBD1. Losses at the gene ends were 5 bases for V and 9 bases for J; bases not matched to a gene: 10. The germline V gene has CDR1 SEHNR and CDR2 FQNEAQ (reference sequence). This CDR3 contains 15 residues.

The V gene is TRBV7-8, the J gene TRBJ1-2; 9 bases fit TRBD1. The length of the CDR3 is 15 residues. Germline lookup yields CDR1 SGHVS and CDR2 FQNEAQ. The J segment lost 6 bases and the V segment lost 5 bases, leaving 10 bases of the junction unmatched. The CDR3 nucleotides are TGTGCCAGCAGCGTGCCGGGACAGGGAAAGGATGGCTACACCTTC. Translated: CASSVPGQGKDGYTF. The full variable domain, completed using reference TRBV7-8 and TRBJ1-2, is GAGVSQSPRYKVAKRGQDVALRCDPISGHVSLFWYQQALGQGPEFLTYFQNEAQLDKSGLPSDRFFAERPEGSVSTLKIQRTQQEDSAVYLCASSVPGQGKDGYTFGSGTRLTVV.

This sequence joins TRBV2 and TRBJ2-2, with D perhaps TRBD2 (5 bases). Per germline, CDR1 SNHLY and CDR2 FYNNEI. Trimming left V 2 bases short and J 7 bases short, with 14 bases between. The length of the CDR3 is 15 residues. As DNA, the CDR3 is TGTGCCAGCAGTGAATCATCTAGGACTGGCGGGGAGCTGTTTTTT. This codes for CASSESSRTGGELFF.

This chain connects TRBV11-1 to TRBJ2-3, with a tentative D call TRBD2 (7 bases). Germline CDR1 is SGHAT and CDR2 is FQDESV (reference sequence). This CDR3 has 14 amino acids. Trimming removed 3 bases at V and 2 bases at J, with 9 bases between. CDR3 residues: CASSLGGLTDTQYF. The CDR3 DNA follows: TGTGCCAGCAGCTTGGGGGGGCTCACAGATACGCAGTATTTT. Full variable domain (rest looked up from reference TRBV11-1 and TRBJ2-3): EAEVAQSPRYKITEKSQAVAFWCDPISGHATLYWYRQILGQGPELLVQFQDESVVDDSQLPKDRFSAERLKGVDSTLKIQPAELGDSAMYLCASSLGGLTDTQYFGPGTRLTVL.

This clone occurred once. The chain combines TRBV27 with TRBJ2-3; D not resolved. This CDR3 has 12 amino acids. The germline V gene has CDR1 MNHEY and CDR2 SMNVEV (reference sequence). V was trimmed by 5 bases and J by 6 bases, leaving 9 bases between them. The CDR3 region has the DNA TGTGCCAGCAGTCCTGGCGGTGATACGCAGTATTTT. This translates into CASSPGGDTQYF.

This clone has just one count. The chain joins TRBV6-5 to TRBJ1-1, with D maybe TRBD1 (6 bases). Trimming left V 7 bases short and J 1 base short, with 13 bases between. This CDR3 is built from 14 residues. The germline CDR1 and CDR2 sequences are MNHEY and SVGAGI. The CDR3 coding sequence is TGTGCCAGCATCAGGGGCCAGGGGAACACTGAAGCTTTCTTT. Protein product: CASIRGQGNTEAFF.

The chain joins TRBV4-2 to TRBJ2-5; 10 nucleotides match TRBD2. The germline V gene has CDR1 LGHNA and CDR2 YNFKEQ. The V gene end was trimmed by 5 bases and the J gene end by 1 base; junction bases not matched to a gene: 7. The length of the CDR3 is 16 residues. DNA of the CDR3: TGTGCCAGCAGCAGTCCCCCTAGCGGGGGCCAAGAGACCCAGTACTTC. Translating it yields CASSSPPSGGQETQYF.

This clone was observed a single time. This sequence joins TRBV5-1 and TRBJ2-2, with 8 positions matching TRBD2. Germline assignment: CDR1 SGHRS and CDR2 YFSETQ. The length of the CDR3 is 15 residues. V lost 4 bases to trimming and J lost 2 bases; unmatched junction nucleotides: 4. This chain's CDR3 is CASSPGGANTGELFF. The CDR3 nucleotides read TGCGCCAGCAGCCCCGGGGGGGCCAACACCGGGGAGCTGTTTTTT.

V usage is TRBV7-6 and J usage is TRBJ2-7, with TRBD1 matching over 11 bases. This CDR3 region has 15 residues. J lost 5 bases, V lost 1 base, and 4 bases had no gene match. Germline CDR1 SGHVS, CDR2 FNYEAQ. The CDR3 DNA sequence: TGTGCCAGCAGCTTAGGAGGACAGGGGGCAAACGAGCAGTACTTC. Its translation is CASSLGGQGANEQYF. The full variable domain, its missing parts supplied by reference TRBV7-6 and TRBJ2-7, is GAGVSQSPRYKVTKRGQDVALRCDPISGHVSLYWYRQALGQGPEFLTYFNYEAQQDKSGLPNDRFSAERPEGSISTLTIQRTEQRDSAMYRCASSLGGQGANEQYFGPGTRLTVT.

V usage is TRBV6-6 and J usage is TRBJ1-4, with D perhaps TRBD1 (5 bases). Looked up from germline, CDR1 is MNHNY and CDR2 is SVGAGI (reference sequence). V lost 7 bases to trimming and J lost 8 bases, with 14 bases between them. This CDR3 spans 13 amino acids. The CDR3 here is CASIPSGGEKLFF. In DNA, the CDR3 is TGTGCCAGCATCCCGTCCGGGGGGGAAAAACTGTTTTTT.

CDR3 bases: TGTGCCACCAGCAGAGGAGGGAATCATCAGAATGAGCAGTTCTTC. This gives the protein CATSRGGNHQNEQFF. The V and J genes are TRBV15 and TRBJ2-1; weak D call: TRBD2 (5 bases). The V end was cut by 1 base, the J end by 7 bases, with 14 bases between. CDR1 and CDR2 (germline): LNHNV, YYDKDF (reference sequence). The CDR3 is 15 residues long. Together with reference TRBV15 and TRBJ2-1, the CDR3 gives the full variable domain: DAMVIQNPRYQVTQFGKPVTLSCSQTLNHNVMYWYQQKSSQAPKLLFHYYDKDFNNEADTPDNFQSRRPNTSFCFLDIRSPGLGDTAMYLCATSRGGNHQNEQFFGPGTRLTVL.

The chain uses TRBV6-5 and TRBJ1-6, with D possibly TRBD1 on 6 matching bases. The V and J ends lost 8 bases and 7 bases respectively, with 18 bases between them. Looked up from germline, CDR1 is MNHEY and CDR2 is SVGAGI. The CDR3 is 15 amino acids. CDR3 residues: CASQGLFGGNSPLHF. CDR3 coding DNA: TGTGCCAGCCAGGGGCTATTCGGTGGGAATTCACCCCTCCACTTT.

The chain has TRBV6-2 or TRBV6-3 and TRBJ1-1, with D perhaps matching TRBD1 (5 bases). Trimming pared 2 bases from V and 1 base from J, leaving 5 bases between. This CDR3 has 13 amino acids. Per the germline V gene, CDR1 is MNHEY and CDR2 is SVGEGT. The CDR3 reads CASSYQGNTEAFF. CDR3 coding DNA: TGTGCCAGCAGTTACCAGGGGAACACTGAAGCTTTCTTT.

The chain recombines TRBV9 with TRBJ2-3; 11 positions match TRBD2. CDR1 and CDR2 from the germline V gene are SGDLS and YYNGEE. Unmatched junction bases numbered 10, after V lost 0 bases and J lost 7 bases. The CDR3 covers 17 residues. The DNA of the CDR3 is TGTGCCAGCAGCGTAGAACGTAGCGGGGGGGCTGAAAATACGCAGTATTTT. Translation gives CASSVERSGGAENTQYF.

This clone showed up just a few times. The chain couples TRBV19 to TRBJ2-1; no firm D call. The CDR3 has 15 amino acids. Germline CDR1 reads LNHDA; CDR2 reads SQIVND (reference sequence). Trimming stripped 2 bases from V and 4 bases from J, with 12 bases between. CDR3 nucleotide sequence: TGTGCCAGTAGTATAAGTTGGGCCACGTACAATGAGCAGTTCTTC. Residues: CASSISWATYNEQFF. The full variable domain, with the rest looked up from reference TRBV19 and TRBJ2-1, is DGGITQSPKYLFRKEGQNVTLSCEQNLNHDAMYWYRQDPGQGLRLIYYSQIVNDFQKGDIAEGYSVSREKKESFPLTVTSAQKNPTAFYLCASSISWATYNEQFFGPGTRLTVL.

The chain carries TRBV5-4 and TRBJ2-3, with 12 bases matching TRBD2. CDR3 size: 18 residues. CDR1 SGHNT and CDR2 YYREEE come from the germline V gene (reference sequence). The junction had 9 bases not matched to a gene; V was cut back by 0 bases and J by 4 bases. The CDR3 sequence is CASSLEASGGAFADTQYF. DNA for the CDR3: TGTGCCAGCAGCTTGGAGGCTAGCGGGGGGGCCTTCGCAGATACGCAGTATTTT.

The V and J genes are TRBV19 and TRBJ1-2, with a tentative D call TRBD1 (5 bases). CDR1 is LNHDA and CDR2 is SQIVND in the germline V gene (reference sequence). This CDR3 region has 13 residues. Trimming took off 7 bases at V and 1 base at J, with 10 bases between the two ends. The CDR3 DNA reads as TGTGCCAGTAACAGGCGGGGTAACTATGGCTACACCTTC. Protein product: CASNRRGNYGYTF.

CDR3 region: CASSMCPEQYF. For the CDR3, the DNA is TGTGCCAGTAGTATGTGTCCAGAGCAGTACTTC. This rearrangement joins TRBV19 to TRBJ2-7; the D is unclear. V lost 3 bases and J 7 bases, leaving 7 bases between the germline ends. Germline CDR1 reads LNHDA; CDR2 reads SQIVND (reference sequence). This CDR3 spans 11 amino acids.

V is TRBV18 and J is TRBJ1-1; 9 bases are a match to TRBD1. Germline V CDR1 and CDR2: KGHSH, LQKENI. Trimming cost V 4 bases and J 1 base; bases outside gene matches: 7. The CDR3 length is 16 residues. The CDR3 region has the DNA TGTGCCAGCTCACTATTAACAGGGGGCGCGAACACTGAAGCTTTCTTT. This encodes CASSLLTGGANTEAFF.

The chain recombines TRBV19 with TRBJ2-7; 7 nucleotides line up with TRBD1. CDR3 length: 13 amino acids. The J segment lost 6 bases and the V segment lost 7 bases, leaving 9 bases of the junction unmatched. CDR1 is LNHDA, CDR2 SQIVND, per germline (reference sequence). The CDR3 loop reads CASKVTGASEQYF. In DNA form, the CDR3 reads TGTGCCAGTAAGGTCACAGGGGCGAGCGAGCAGTACTTC.

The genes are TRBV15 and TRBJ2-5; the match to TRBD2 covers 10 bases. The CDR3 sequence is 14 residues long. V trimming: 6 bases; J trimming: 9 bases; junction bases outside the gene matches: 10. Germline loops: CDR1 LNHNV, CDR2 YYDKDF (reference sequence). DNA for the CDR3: TGTGCCACCAGTATGCAGCGGGGGGGCACCGCCCAGTACTTC. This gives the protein CATSMQRGGTAQYF.

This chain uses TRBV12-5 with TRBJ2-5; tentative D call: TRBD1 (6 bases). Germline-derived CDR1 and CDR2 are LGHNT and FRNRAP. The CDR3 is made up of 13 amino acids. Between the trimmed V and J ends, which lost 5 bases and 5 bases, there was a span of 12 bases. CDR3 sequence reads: CASGQQGAETQYF. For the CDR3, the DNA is TGTGCTAGTGGTCAACAGGGAGCGGAGACCCAGTACTTC. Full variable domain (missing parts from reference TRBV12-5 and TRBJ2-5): DARVTQTPRHKVTEMGQEVTMRCQPILGHNTVFWYRQTMMQGLELLAYFRNRAPLDDSGMPKDRFSAEMPDATLATLKIQPSEPRDSAVYFCASGQQGAETQYFGPGTRLLVL.

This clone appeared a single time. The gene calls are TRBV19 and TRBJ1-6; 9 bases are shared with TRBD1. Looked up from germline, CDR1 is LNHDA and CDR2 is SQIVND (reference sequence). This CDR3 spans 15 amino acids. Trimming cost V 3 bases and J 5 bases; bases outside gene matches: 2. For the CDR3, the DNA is TGTGCCAGTAGTATGGGGGACAGGGATAATTCACCCCTCCACTTT. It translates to CASSMGDRDNSPLHF.